The T cell receptor (beta chain) described here comes from a study of technical replicates of blood from a few donors. CDR3 length equals 17 residues. Unmatched junction bases numbered 8, after V lost 2 bases and J lost 6 bases. Germline V lookup: CDR1 LNHDA, CDR2 SQIVND (reference sequence). This table comes from immunoSEQ multiplex PCR, and its TCRdb copy is limited to in-frame clones, with some not included. The profile shows more than 75,000 clones, 90% to 96% of them singletons. V usage is TRBV19 and J usage is TRBJ2-1; 12 bases map to TRBD2. The sample consisted of T cells isolated from PBMCs. This TCR came from a human donor in good health. The DNA for the CDR3 is TGTGCCAGTAGTATATCCGGGGGACTAGCGGGTTTCAATGAGCAGTTCTTC. Protein product: CASSISGGLAGFNEQFF.